This TCR beta chain derives from a study of shared clonotypes between healthy human individuals. The table came from immunoSEQ multiplex PCR; TCRdb's copy has only in-frame clones and leaves some out. The sample includes millions of clones, approximately 93% of them seen just once. The V gene lost 4 bases and the J gene lost 2 bases, with 13 bases spanning the gap. CDR3 length: 14 residues. Germline assignment: CDR1 SGDLS and CDR2 YYNGEE. The TCR was taken from a man between 18 and 29 years old in good health. Some clones in this sample may be carry-over from other donors' samples. This chain connects TRBV9 to TRBJ2-7; D remains unclear. The sample was naive CD4+ T cells from PBMCs. Subset given: CD45RA+ positively selected. The CDR3 coding sequence is TGTGCCAGCAGCCTTTTACCGGATCCCTACGAGCAGTACTTC. Residues: CASSLLPDPYEQYF.